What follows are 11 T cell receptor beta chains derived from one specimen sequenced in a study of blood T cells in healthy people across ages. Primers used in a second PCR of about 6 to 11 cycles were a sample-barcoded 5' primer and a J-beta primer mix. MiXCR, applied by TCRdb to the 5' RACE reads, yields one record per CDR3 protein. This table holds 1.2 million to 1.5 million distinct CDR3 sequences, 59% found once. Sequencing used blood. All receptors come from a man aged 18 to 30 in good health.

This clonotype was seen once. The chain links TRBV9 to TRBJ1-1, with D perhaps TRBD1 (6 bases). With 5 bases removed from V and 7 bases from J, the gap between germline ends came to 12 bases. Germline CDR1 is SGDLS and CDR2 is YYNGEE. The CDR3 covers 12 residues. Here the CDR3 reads CASSLKQGEAFF. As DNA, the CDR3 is TGTGCCAGCAGTCTCAAACAGGGTGAAGCTTTCTTT. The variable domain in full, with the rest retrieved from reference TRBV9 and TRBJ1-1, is DSGVTQTPKHLITATGQRVTLRCSPRSGDLSVYWYQQSLDQGLQFLIQYYNGEERAKGNILERFSAQQFPDLHSELNLSSLELGDSALYFCASSLKQGEAFFGQGTRLTVV.

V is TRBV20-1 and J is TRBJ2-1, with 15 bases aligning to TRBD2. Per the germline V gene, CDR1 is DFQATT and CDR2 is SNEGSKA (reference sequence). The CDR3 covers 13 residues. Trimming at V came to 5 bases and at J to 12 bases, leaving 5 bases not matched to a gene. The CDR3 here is CSAGLAGGPLQFF. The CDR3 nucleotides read TGCAGTGCTGGACTAGCGGGAGGGCCATTGCAGTTCTTC.

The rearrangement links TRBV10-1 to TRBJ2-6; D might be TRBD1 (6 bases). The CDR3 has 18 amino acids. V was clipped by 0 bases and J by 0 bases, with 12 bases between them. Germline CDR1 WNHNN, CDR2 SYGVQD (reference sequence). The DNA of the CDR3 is TGCGCCAGCAGTGAGTCTAGGTGGGACACCTCTGGGGCCAACGTCCTGACTTTC. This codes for CASSESRWDTSGANVLTF.

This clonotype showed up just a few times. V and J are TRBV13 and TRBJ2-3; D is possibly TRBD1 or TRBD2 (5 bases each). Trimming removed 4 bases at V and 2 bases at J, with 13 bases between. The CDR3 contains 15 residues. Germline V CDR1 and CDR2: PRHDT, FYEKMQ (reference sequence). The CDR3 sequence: CASSSPGTYTDTQYF. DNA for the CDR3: TGTGCCAGCAGCTCCCCGGGGACCTACACAGATACGCAGTATTTT.

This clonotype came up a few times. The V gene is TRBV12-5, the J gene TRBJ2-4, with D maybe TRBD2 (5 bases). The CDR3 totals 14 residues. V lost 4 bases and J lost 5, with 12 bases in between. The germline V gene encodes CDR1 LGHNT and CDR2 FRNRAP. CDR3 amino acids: CASGSTGVQNIQYF. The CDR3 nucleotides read TGTGCTAGTGGTTCCACCGGGGTTCAAAACATTCAGTACTTC.

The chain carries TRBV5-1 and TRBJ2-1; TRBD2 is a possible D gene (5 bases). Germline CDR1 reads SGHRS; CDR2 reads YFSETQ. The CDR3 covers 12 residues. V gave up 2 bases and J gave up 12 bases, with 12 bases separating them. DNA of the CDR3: TGCGCCAGCAGCTTAATTGGAGGATGGCAGTTCTTC. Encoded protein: CASSLIGGWQFF.

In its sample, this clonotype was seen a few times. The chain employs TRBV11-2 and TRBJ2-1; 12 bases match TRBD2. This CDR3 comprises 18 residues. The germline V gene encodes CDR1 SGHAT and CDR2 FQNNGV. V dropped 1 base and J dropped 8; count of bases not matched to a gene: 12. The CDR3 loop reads CASSLGDALAGGYYEQFF. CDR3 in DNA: TGTGCCAGCAGCTTAGGGGATGCCCTAGCGGGGGGGTACTATGAGCAGTTCTTC.

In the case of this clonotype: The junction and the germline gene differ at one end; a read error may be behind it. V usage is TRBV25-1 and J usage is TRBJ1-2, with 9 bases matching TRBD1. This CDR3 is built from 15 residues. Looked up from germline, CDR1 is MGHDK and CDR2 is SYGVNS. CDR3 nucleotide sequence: TGTGCCAGCAGTGAATCAAACAGGGGGCCCTATGACTACACCTTC. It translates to CASSESNRGPYDYTF.

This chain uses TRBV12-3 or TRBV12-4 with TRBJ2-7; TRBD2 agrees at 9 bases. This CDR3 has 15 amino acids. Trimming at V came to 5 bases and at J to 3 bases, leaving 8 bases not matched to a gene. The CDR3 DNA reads TGTGCCAGCAGTATGAGCGGGGGGCTAAACTACGAGCAGTACTTC. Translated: CASSMSGGLNYEQYF.

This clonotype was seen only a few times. The CDR3 sequence: CASSELVQGSEQYF. For the CDR3, the DNA is TGTGCCAGCAGTGAATTGGTACAGGGGAGTGAGCAGTACTTC. The chain employs TRBV25-1 and TRBJ2-7, with 7 bases fitting TRBD1. The V and J ends lost 1 base and 7 bases, in that order; junction bases with no gene match: 7. Germline CDR1 reads MGHDK; CDR2 reads SYGVNS. The CDR3 has 14 amino acids.

The chain's CDR3 is CASSIQGAGADTQYF. The DNA for the CDR3 is TGCGCCAGCAGCATACAGGGGGCGGGGGCAGATACGCAGTATTTT. V usage is TRBV4-1 and J usage is TRBJ2-3; 9 nucleotides match TRBD1. V lost 5 bases and J lost 4; bases outside the gene matches: 7. Germline CDR1 MGHRA, CDR2 YSYEKL. The CDR3 covers 15 residues.